This T cell receptor beta chain was documented in a study of CD8 T cells in Susac syndrome. Looked up from germline, CDR1 is SGHNT and CDR2 is YYREEE (reference sequence). The ends were cut back, 3 bases at V and 2 bases at J, with 10 bases in the middle. The CDR3 contains 14 residues. With random hexamers, about 0.45 to 1 ug RNA was reverse transcribed. It was immunoSEQ multiplex PCR that amplified TCR beta CDR3 across 54 Vbeta and 13 Jbeta. A single record per CDR3 protein comes from TCRdb applying MiXCR to the immunoSEQ multiplex PCR reads. The repertoire holds 250,000 or so distinct CDR3 sequences, with around 93% as singletons.

This sequence originates from a human donor with multiple sclerosis. Sequencing was done on a sample of CD4+ T cells from PBMCs. J is TRBJ2-3 and V is TRBV5-4, with TRBD1 as a possible D gene (6 bases). CDR3 sequence: CASSYRVNTDTQYF. As DNA, the CDR3 is TGTGCCAGCAGCTACAGGGTAAACACAGATACGCAGTATTTT.